These T cell receptor beta chains were read from a single sample in a study of blood T cell repertoires in COVID-19. Assay used: immunoSEQ multiplex PCR; TCRdb lists only in-frame clones, some missing. The sample holds 65,000 to 90,000 clones; about 85% are singletons and the top ten take 3%. The material sequenced was peripheral blood. These receptors were taken from a woman between 50 and 59 years old with active or convalescent COVID-19. Each CDR3 is given with its conserved first and last residue. The D gene is left open where the match is weak. Expanded clones get a size class; other rows say once, few or many, or leave the size out.

j_call d_call clone_size v_call cdr3_nt cdr3_aa
TRBJ1-2 . . TRBV19 TGTGCCAGTAGTATCGGTCGGGGGGCGGACTATGGCTACACCTTC CASSIGRGADYGYTF
TRBJ2-1 TRBD1 . TRBV5-5 TGTGCCAGCAGCTTGCTGACAGGGGTCGATGAGCAGTTCTTC CASSLLTGVDEQFF
TRBJ2-2 . . TRBV30 TGTGCCTGGAGTGTGTGGGCCACCGGGGAGCTGTTTTTT CAWSVWATGELFF
TRBJ1-1 . . TRBV19 TGTGCCAGTAGTACGTTAGGCGGGAGAGAAGCTTTCTTT CASSTLGGREAFF
TRBJ2-5 . . TRBV5-6 TGTGCCAGCAGCGATGGGACTCCCCAAGAGACCCAGTACTTC CASSDGTPQETQYF
TRBJ2-4 TRBD2 . TRBV19 TGTGCCAGTAGTATGTCGCTAGCGGGGGCCCTCCTAGCCAAAAACATTCAGTACTTC CASSMSLAGALLAKNIQYF
TRBJ1-5 TRBD1 . TRBV6-5 TGTGCCAGCAGACAGGGGGCTTATAGCAATCAGCCCCAGCATTTT CASRQGAYSNQPQHF
TRBJ1-2 TRBD1 . TRBV14 TGTGCCAGCAGCCAATCGACAGGGGGTGCGTTTGGCTACACCTTC CASSQSTGGAFGYTF
TRBJ2-3 . . TRBV5-4 TGTGCCAGCAGCTTGCCAGGGATCACAGATACGCAGTATTTT CASSLPGITDTQYF
TRBJ2-2 TRBD1 once TRBV2 TGTGCCAGCAATGGACAGGGAAACACCGGGGAGCTGTTTTTT CASNGQGNTGELFF
TRBJ1-1 . . TRBV4-2 TGTGCCAGCAGCCAAGACGAGGTTGGGACTGAAGCTTTCTTT CASSQDEVGTEAFF
TRBJ1-1 TRBD1 . TRBV15 TGTGCCACCAGCAGGTCGACAGGGGGCCGATTGAACACTGAAGCTTTCTTT CATSRSTGGRLNTEAFF
TRBJ1-1 . . TRBV12-3/TRBV12-4 TGTGCCAGCAGTTCCGGGGGAAGCACTGAAGCTTTCTTT CASSSGGSTEAFF
TRBJ1-3 TRBD1 . TRBV2 TGTGCCAGCAGTTTGACAGGGTGGGGAAACACCATATATTTT CASSLTGWGNTIYF
TRBJ1-4 TRBD1 few TRBV5-1 TGCGCCAGCAGCCAGGACAGGGGCCTTCGTGAAAAACTGTTTTTT CASSQDRGLREKLFF
TRBJ1-6 . . TRBV19 TGTGCCAGTAGTATAACCCCTGCGGGCCTCCCGGCGAAAAATTCACCCCTCCACTTT CASSITPAGLPAKNSPLHF
TRBJ1-2 . . TRBV11-2 TGTGCCAGCAGCCCCTTTAGGGGGAACCTGGGCTACACCTTC CASSPFRGNLGYTF
TRBJ1-1 TRBD1 . TRBV18 TGTGCCAGCTCACGTGGTGCAGGGGGCACTGAAGCTTTCTTT CASSRGAGGTEAFF
TRBJ2-6 . . TRBV7-3 TGTGCCAGCAGCTCTACAGGGACCGACTCTGGGGCCAACGTCCTGACTTTC CASSSTGTDSGANVLTF
TRBJ1-1 TRBD1 few TRBV7-3 TGTGCCAGCAGCCACCGGGGACAGGGAGAAGGAAAAAACACTGAAGCTTTCTTT CASSHRGQGEGKNTEAFF
TRBJ1-2 TRBD1 . TRBV5-1 TGCGCCAGCAGCTCCGGGACAGGGGCGTTCTATGGCTACACCTTC CASSSGTGAFYGYTF
TRBJ1-1 . . TRBV11-2 TGTGCCAGCAGCTTAGGTCCGACACGGGAAGCTTTCTTT CASSLGPTREAFF
TRBJ2-1 . . TRBV24-1 TGTGCCACCAGTGACCTTTCCTACAATGAGCAGTTCTTC CATSDLSYNEQFF
TRBJ2-1 . . TRBV7-2 TGTGCCAGCAGCTTAGAGGCGGATCGCTACAATGAGCAGTTCTTC CASSLEADRYNEQFF
TRBJ2-2 TRBD1 . TRBV5-6 TGTGCCAGCAGCTTGGGGGACAGGGTCAACACCGGGGAGCTGTTTTTT CASSLGDRVNTGELFF
TRBJ1-1 TRBD1 . TRBV3-1/TRBV3-2 TGTGCCAGCAGCTGGGGGGACAGGGTTTGGTGGACTGAAGCTTTCTTT CASSWGDRVWWTEAFF
TRBJ2-5 . . TRBV12-3/TRBV12-4 TGTGCCAGCAGTCCGAGTTGGGAGACCCAGTACTTC CASSPSWETQYF
TRBJ2-5 . . TRBV25-1 TGTGCCAGCAGTGAAGGTGGAGCCTTATACCAAGAGACCCAGTACTTC CASSEGGALYQETQYF
TRBJ1-2 . . TRBV14 TGTGCCAGCAGCCAACGATACTGGACAAGCTTTAACTATGGCTACACCTTC CASSQRYWTSFNYGYTF
TRBJ2-6 . . TRBV6-6 TGTGCCAGCAGGGGACAAGACCGCTCTGGGGCCAACGTCCTGACTTTC CASRGQDRSGANVLTF
TRBJ2-1 TRBD1 . TRBV6-5 TGTGCCATCGGAAGGTCGGGACAGAGTTACAATGAGCAGTTCTTC CAIGRSGQSYNEQFF
TRBJ2-1 TRBD2 . TRBV6-5 TGTGCCAGCAAAAACGGACTAGCGGGGGGCCATGAGCAGTTCTTC CASKNGLAGGHEQFF
TRBJ1-5 . . TRBV19 TGTGCCAGTGGGGGACACCTTAATCAGCCCCAGCATTTT CASGGHLNQPQHF
TRBJ2-5 . . TRBV7-9 TGTGCCAGCAGCTTAGAGGGCCGGGGAGAGACCCAGTACTTC CASSLEGRGETQYF
TRBJ2-7 . . TRBV19 TGTGCCAGGAGATGCTACGAGCAGTACTTC CARRCYEQYF
TRBJ1-2 TRBD1 . TRBV5-4 TGTGCCAGCAGCCGACAGGGGGCCAAGGATGGCTACACCTTC CASSRQGAKDGYTF
TRBJ1-1 . . TRBV6-2/TRBV6-3 TGTGCCAGCAGTTCGTCCCTAACTAGGGTCGGTACTGAAGCTTTCTTT CASSSSLTRVGTEAFF
TRBJ2-2 . . TRBV7-3 TGTGCCAGCCGGAGGGGCCTGAACACCGGGGAGCTGTTTTTT CASRRGLNTGELFF
TRBJ1-6 . . TRBV30 TGTGCCTGGTATAGGGGTAATTCACCCCTCCACTTT CAWYRGNSPLHF
TRBJ1-5 TRBD1 . TRBV27 TGTGCCAGCAGTGGGACAGGGGGATGGAATCAGCCCCAGCATTTT CASSGTGGWNQPQHF
TRBJ2-2 TRBD2 once TRBV4-2 TGTGCCAGCAGCCAAGATCCTAGCGGGGCGAACACCGGGGAGCTGTTTTTT CASSQDPSGANTGELFF
TRBJ2-7 TRBD2 . TRBV5-5 TGTGCCAGCAGCTTCTCTCTAGCGGGGGGGAGCAGCTCCTACGAGCAGTACTTC CASSFSLAGGSSSYEQYF